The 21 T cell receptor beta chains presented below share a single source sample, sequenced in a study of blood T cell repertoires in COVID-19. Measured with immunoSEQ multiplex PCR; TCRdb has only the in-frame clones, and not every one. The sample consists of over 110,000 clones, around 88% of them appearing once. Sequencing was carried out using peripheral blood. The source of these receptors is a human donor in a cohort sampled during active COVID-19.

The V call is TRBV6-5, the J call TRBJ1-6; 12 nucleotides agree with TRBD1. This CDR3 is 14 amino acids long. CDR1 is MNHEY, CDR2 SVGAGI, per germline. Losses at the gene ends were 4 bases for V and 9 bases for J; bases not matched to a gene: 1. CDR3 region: CASSSGQGASPLHF. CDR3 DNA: TGTGCCAGCAGTTCGGGACAGGGGGCTTCACCCCTCCACTTT.

The CDR3 protein is CASSLRTGSYNEQFF. CDR3 DNA: TGTGCCAGCAGCTTGCGGACAGGGTCCTACAATGAGCAGTTCTTC. V is TRBV11-3 and J is TRBJ2-1; TRBD1 agrees at 8 bases. CDR3 length equals 15 residues. V gave up 3 bases and J gave up 1 base; unmatched junction bases: 2. Germline CDR1 is SGHNT and CDR2 is YENEEA.

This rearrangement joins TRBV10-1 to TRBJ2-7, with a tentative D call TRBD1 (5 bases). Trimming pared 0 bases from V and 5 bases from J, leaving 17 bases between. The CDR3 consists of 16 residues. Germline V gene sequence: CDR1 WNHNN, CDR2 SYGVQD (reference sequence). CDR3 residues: CASSESRYSVRDEQYF. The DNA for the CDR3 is TGCGCCAGCAGTGAGTCTCGCTATAGTGTCAGGGACGAGCAGTACTTC.

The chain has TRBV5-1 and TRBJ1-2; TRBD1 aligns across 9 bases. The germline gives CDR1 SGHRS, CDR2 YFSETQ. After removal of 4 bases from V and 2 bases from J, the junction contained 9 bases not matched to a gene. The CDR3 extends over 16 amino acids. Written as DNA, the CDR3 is TGCGCCAGCAGCCAGACCACAGGGGGCGCAAACTATGGCTACACCTTC. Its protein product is CASSQTTGGANYGYTF.

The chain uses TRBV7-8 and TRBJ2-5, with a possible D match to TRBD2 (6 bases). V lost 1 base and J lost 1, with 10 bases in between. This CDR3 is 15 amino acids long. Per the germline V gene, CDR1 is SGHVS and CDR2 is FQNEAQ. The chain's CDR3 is CASSLGSGVQETQYF. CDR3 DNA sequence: TGTGCCAGCAGCTTAGGTTCGGGGGTCCAAGAGACCCAGTACTTC. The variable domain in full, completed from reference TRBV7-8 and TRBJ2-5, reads GAGVSQSPRYKVAKRGQDVALRCDPISGHVSLFWYQQALGQGPEFLTYFQNEAQLDKSGLPSDRFFAERPEGSVSTLKIQRTQQEDSAVYLCASSLGSGVQETQYFGPGTRLLVL.

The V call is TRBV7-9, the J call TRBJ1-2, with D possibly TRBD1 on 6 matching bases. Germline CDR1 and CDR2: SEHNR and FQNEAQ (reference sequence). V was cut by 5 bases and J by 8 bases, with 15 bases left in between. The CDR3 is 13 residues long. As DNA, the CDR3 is TGTGCCAGCAGCCTCTTAGGGGGTGGCGGCTACACCTTC. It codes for CASSLLGGGGYTF.

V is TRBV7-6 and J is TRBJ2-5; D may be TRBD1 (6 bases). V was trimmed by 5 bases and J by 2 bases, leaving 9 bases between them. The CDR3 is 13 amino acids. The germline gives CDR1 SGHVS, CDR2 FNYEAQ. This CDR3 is CASSRTAQETQYF. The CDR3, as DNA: TGTGCCAGCAGCCGGACAGCGCAAGAGACCCAGTACTTC.

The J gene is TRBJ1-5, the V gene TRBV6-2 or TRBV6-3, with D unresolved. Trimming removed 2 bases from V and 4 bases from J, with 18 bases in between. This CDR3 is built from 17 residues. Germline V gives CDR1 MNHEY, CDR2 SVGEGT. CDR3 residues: CASSYVGLVRGNQPQHF. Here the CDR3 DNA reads TGTGCCAGCAGTTACGTCGGACTGGTGAGAGGAAATCAGCCCCAGCATTTT.

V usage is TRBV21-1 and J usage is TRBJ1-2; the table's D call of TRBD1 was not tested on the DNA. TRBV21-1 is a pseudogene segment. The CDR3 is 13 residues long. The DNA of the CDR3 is TGTGCCAGCAGGACAGCTATACCCTATGGCTACACCTTC. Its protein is CASRTAIPYGYTF.

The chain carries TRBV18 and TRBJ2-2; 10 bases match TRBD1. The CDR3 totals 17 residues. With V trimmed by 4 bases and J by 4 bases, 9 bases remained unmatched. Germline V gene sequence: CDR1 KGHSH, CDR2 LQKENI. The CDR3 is CASSLPRQGAITGELFF. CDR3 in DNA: TGTGCCAGCTCACTTCCTCGACAGGGGGCTATCACCGGGGAGCTGTTTTTT.

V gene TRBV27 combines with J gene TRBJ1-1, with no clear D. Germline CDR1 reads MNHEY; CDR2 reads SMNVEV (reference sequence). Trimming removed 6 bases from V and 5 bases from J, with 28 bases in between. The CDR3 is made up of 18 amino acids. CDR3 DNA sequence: TGTGCCAGCAGGGCGCCGGGATCAAGGAACGTAGTCGTAACTGAAGCTTTCTTT. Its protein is CASRAPGSRNVVVTEAFF.

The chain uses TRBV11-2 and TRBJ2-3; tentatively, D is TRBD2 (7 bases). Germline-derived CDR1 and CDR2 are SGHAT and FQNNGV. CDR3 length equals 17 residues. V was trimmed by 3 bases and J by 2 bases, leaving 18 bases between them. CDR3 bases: TGTGCCAGCAGCTTCCTGGGGGGGACATACTTCACAGATACGCAGTATTTT. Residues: CASSFLGGTYFTDTQYF. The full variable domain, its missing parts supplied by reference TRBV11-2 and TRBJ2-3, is EAGVAQSPRYKIIEKRQSVAFWCNPISGHATLYWYQQILGQGPKLLIQFQNNGVVDDSQLPKDRFSAERLKGVDSTLKIQPAKLEDSAVYLCASSFLGGTYFTDTQYFGPGTRLTVL.

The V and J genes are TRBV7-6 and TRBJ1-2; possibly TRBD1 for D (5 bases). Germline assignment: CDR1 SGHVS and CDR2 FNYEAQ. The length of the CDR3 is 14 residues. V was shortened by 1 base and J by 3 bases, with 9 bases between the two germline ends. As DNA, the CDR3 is TGTGCCAGCAGCTTAGGGGTCAGGGACTATGGCTACACCTTC. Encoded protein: CASSLGVRDYGYTF.

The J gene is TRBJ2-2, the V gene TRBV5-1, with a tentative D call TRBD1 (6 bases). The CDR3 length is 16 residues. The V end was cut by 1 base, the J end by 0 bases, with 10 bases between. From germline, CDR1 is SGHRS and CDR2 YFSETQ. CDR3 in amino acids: CASSLSPGANTGELFF. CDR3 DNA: TGCGCCAGCAGCTTGTCTCCAGGGGCGAACACCGGGGAGCTGTTTTTT.

The CDR3 nucleotides are TGTGCCACCAGCAGGGAAAGCCACGGGGATACGCAGTATTTT. Its protein is CATSRESHGDTQYF. The V call is TRBV15, the J call TRBJ2-3; D ambiguous. Per the germline V gene, CDR1 is LNHNV and CDR2 is YYDKDF (reference sequence). This CDR3 spans 14 amino acids. V gave up 3 bases and J gave up 6 bases, with 13 bases separating them.

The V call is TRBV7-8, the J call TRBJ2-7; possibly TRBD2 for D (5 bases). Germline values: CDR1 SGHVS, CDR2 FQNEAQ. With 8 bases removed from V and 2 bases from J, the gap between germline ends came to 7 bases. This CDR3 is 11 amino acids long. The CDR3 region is CASGGPYEQYF. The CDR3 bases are TGTGCCAGCGGAGGCCCCTACGAGCAGTACTTC.

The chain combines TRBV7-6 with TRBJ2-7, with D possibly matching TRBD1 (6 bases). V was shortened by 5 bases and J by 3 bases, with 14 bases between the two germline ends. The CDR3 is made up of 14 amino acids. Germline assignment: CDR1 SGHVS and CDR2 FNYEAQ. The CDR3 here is CASSPNPDSYEQYF. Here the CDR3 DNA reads TGTGCCAGCAGCCCAAACCCGGACAGCTACGAGCAGTACTTC.

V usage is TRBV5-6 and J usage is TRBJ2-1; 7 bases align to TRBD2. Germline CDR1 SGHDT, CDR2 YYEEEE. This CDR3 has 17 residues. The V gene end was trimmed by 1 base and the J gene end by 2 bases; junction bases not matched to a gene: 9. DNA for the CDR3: TGTGCCAGCAGCTTGTGGCACCGGGGGGAGACCTACAATGAGCAGTTCTTC. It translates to CASSLWHRGETYNEQFF.

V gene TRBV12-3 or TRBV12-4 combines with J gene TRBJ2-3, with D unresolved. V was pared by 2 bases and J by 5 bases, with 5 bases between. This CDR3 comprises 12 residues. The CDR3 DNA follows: TGTGCCAGCAGTTTATTGCGAGATACGCAGTATTTT. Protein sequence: CASSLLRDTQYF.

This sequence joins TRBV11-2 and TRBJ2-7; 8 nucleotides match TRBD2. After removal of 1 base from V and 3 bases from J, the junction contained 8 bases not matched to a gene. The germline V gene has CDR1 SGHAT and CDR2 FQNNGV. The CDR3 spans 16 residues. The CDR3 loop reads CASSLVAGGDVYEQYF. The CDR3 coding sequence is TGTGCCAGCAGCTTAGTAGCCGGGGGGGACGTCTACGAGCAGTACTTC.

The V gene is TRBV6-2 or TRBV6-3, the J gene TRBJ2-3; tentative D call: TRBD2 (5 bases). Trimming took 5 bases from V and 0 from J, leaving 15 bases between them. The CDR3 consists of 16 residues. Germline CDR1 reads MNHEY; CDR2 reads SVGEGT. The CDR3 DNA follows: TGTGCCAGCAGTCGCGCAACTAGTATTAGCACAGATACGCAGTATTTT. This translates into CASSRATSISTDTQYF.